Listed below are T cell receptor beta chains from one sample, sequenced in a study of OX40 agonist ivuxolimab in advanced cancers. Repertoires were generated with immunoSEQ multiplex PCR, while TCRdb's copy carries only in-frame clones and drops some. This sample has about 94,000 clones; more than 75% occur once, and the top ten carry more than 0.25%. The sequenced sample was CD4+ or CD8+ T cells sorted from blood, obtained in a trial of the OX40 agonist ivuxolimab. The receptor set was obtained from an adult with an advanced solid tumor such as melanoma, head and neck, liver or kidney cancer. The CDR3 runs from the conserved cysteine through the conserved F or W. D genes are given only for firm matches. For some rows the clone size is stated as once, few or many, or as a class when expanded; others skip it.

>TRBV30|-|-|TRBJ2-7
CAWSVPGRGVREQYF
TGTGCCTGGAGTGTACCGGGCAGGGGGGTGAGAGAGCAGTACTTC
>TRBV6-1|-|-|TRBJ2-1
CASSVHQEQFF
TGTGCCAGCAGTGTCCACCAGGAGCAGTTCTTC
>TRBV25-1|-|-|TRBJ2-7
CASSETLTYEQYF
TGTGCCAGCAGTGAGACCCTAACCTACGAGCAGTACTTC
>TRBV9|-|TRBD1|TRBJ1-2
CASSRSTGGAINYGYTF
TGTGCCAGCAGCCGATCGACAGGGGGCGCGATCAACTATGGCTACACCTTC
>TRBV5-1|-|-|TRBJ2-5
CASSSGPTGAQYF
TGCGCCAGCAGCTCCGGTCCTACTGGGGCCCAGTACTTC
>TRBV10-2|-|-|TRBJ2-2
CATSSGGGNTGELFF
TGCGCCACATCCAGTGGGGGCGGTAACACCGGGGAGCTGTTTTTT
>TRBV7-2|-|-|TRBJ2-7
CASSLGQGTYEQYF
TGTGCCAGCAGCTTAGGCCAGGGTACCTACGAGCAGTACTTC
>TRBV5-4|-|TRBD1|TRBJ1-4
CASSLQGAGEKLFF
TGTGCCAGCAGCTTACAGGGGGCTGGGGAAAAACTGTTTTTT
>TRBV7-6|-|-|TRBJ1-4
CASRPSGPATNEKLFF
TGTGCCAGCAGACCATCGGGCCCCGCAACTAATGAAAAACTGTTTTTT
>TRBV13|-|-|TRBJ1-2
CASSLGLGGYTF
TGTGCCAGCAGCTTAGGCCTTGGCGGCTACACCTTC
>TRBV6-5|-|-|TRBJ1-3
CASSFRPLGGNTIYF
TGTGCCAGCAGTTTCCGACCCCTCGGTGGAAACACCATATATTTT
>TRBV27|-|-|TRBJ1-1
CASSLGVGAGTTEAFF
TGTGCCAGCAGTTTAGGGGTAGGGGCAGGCACAACTGAAGCTTTCTTT
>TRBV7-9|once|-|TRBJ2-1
CASSLGGGSYNEQFF
TGTGCCAGCAGCTTAGGAGGGGGCTCCTACAATGAGCAGTTCTTC
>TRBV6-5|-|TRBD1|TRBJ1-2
CASSHRGGPNYGYTF
TGTGCCAGCAGCCACAGGGGAGGGCCTAACTATGGCTACACCTTC
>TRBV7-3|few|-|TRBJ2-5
CASTVVVLGLLQETQYF
TGTGCCAGCACCGTGGTGGTTCTTGGTCTCCTCCAAGAGACCCAGTACTTC
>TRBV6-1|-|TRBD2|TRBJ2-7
CASTPSLAGTIEQYF
TGTGCCAGCACCCCCAGCTTAGCGGGGACGATCGAGCAGTACTTC
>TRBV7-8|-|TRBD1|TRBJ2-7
CASGQGSYEQYF
TGTGCCAGTGGACAGGGGTCCTACGAGCAGTACTTC
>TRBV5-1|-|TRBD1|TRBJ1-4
CASNPGQGVFEKLFF
TGCGCCAGCAACCCGGGACAGGGTGTATTTGAAAAACTGTTTTTT
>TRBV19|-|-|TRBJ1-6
CASSMGQVYNSPLHF
TGTGCCAGTAGTATGGGACAAGTATATAATTCACCCCTCCACTTT
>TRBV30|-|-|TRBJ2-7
CAWSGVLGKSSYEQYF
TGTGCCTGGAGTGGAGTACTAGGTAAAAGCTCCTACGAGCAGTACTTC
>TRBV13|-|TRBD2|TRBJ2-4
CASSRLAGGRAKNIQYF
TGTGCCAGCAGTCGTTTAGCGGGGGGTAGGGCCAAAAACATTCAGTACTTC
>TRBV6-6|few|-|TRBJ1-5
CASLEGSNQPQHF
TGTGCCAGCTTGGAGGGTAGCAATCAGCCCCAGCATTTT
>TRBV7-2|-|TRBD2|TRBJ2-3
CASSYGGTQYF
TGTGCCAGCAGCTACGGGGGGACGCAGTATTTT
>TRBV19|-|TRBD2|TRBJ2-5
CASSILLAGALTQETQYF
TGTGCCAGTAGTATCCTGCTAGCGGGGGCCCTAACCCAAGAGACCCAGTACTTC
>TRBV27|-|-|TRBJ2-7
CASSLGRGRPYEQYF
TGTGCCAGCAGTTTAGGAAGGGGCCGCCCCTACGAGCAGTACTTC
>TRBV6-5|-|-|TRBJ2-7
CASSSAGTDAYEQYF
TGTGCCAGCAGTTCCGCCGGGACGGACGCCTACGAGCAGTACTTC
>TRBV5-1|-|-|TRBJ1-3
CASSLSGQTGNTIYF
TGCGCCAGCTCCCTTTCAGGGCAGACTGGAAACACCATATATTTT
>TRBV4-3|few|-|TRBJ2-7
CASSQGRRSYEQYF
TGCGCCAGCAGCCAGGGGAGAAGATCCTACGAGCAGTACTTC
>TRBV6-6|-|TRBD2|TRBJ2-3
CASSSRRGGSTDTQYF
TGTGCCAGCAGTTCCCGCCGGGGGGGAAGCACAGATACGCAGTATTTT
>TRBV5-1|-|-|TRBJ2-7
CASSLDSAVSEQYF
TGCGCCAGCAGCTTGGACTCGGCGGTGTCCGAGCAGTACTTC
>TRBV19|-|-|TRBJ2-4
CASTPLGAQGAKNIQYF
TGTGCCAGTACCCCCCTGGGGGCCCAGGGTGCCAAAAACATTCAGTACTTC
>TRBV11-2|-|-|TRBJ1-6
CASSLVVGAGNSPLHF
TGTGCCAGCAGCTTAGTGGTCGGGGCAGGTAATTCACCCCTCCACTTT
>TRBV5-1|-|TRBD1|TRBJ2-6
CASSQRQGGANVLTF
TGCGCCAGCAGCCAAAGACAGGGTGGGGCCAACGTCCTGACTTTC